This TCR beta chain originates from a study of regulatory T cells in long-lasting Graves disease. For the study at large: Antithyroid drug intake by newly diagnosed Graves' patients had lasted under 3 months.

This CDR3 spans 12 amino acids. V was cut by 1 base and J by 3 bases, with 3 bases left in between. CDR1 is SGHTA and CDR2 is FQGNSA in the germline V gene. This clonotype was found many times. Combining iRepertoire HTBI primers with Arm-PCR of CDR3 regions, the authors built TCR beta libraries. In TCRdb, the multiplex PCR reads were re-called with MiXCR into one record per CDR3 protein. The data show 440,000 or so distinct CDR3 sequences, roughly 15% seen once. Time point meaning: newly diagnosed GD, antithyroid drugs for less than 3 months. The TCR library was made from RNA extracted from PBMCs. The data were also submitted as part of a second study, on T cells in Graves' hyperthyroidism and ophthalmopathy. That report notes: Each diagnosis was grounded in clinical symptoms, serum thyroxine and TRAb, thyroid ultrasound, and orbital computed tomography.

The sequences come from peripheral blood mononuclear cells (PBMCs), collected at new diagnosis, from a patient treated with antithyroid drugs. V and J are TRBV7-2 and TRBJ1-1; D unresolved. This clonotype was obtained from a woman aged 30 to 39 with Graves disease. The DNA for the CDR3 is TGTGCCAGCAGCTTAGTTCACACTGAAGCTTTCTTT. It codes for CASSLVHTEAFF.